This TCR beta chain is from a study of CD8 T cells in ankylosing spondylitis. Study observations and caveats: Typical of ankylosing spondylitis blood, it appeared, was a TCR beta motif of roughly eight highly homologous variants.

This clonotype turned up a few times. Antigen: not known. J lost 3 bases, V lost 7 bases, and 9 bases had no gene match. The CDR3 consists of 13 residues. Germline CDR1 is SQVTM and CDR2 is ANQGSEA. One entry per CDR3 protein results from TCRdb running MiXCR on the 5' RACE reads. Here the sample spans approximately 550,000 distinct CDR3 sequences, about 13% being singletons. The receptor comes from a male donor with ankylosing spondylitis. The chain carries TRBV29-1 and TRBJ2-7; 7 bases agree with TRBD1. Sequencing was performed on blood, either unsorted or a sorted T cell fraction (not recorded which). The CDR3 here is CSAGDSRDYEQYF. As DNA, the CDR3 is TGCAGCGCTGGGGACAGTAGGGACTACGAGCAGTACTTC.